The T cell receptor beta chain described here comes from a study of cytotoxic CD8 clonotypes in ibrutinib-treated CLL. The V and J ends lost 2 bases and 5 bases respectively, with 16 bases between them. Germline lookup yields CDR1 SGHNT and CDR2 YYREEE (reference sequence). The CDR3 is 16 residues long. Assay: immunoSEQ multiplex PCR; the TCRdb copy retains only in-frame clones and omits some. The sample has more than 60,000 clones, around 78% seen once. The rearrangement links TRBV5-4 to TRBJ2-2, with D possibly TRBD2 on 6 matching bases. The sequencing here drew on PBMCs, taken after 24 months of ibrutinib treatment. This sequence originates from a human donor with chronic lymphocytic leukemia. The CDR3 DNA reads as TGTGCCAGCAGCTTTTTGCGGGGTGGGGGAACCGGGGAGCTGTTTTTT. Its translation: CASSFLRGGGTGELFF.